The entry that follows covers one TCR beta chain sequence. Its antigen is not identified. These data are taken from a study of immune evolution from preneoplasia to lung adenocarcinoma. Study-level results: KRAS-mutant nodules had the highest T cell clonality.

The CDR3 spans 13 residues. Germline V lookup: CDR1 SQVTM, CDR2 ANQGSEA. V was clipped by 5 bases and J by 3 bases, with 13 bases between them. Generated by immunoSEQ multiplex PCR, the TCRdb table keeps only in-frame clones and is missing some. The sample carries about 10,000 clones, 88% recorded once. The gene calls are TRBV29-1 and TRBJ1-1; TRBD1 is a possible D gene (6 bases). Input material: FFPE invasive lung adenocarcinoma tissue. This receptor was obtained from a person aged 65-85 years with invasive lung adenocarcinoma. Some clones in this sample may be carry-over from other donors' samples. The CDR3: CSVSVGGDTEAFF. CDR3 nucleotide sequence: TGCAGCGTTTCCGTAGGGGGGGACACTGAAGCTTTCTTT.